These 23 T cell receptor beta chains came from one sample sequenced in a study of HIV-infected patients and healthy controls. 400 to 550 ng RNA was reverse transcribed with alpha and beta constant-region primers. Separate chain-specific third strand synthesis with multiplexing indices produced the alpha and beta libraries. TCRdb re-derived calls from the 5' RACE reads in MiXCR, one entry per CDR3 protein. This sample has 15,000 to 20,000 distinct CDR3 sequences, with 8.9% found just once. No cell fractionation was done, so the repertoire covers all unsorted peripheral blood T cells. Sample: blood. These receptors all stem from an adult in good health.

This clonotype has only a few counts. The chain combines TRBV6-2 or TRBV6-3 with TRBJ2-1; 9 nucleotides match TRBD2. The CDR3 is made up of 17 amino acids. With 6 bases clipped from V and 3 bases from J, the junction kept 12 bases outside the gene matches. The germline V gene has CDR1 MNHEY and CDR2 SVGEGT. The CDR3 nucleotides read TGTGCCAGCAGCACTCGTCCGGGACTAGCCCTCTACAATGAGCAGTTCTTC. Translated: CASSTRPGLALYNEQFF.

This clonotype was counted at least ten times. CDR3: CSARYSGTVNSPLHF. CDR3 DNA: TGCAGTGCTCGATATTCCGGGACAGTTAATTCACCCCTCCACTTT. The chain links TRBV20-1 to TRBJ1-6; TRBD1 agrees at 7 bases. The ends lost 5 bases at V and 6 bases at J; junction bases unmatched: 10. The germline V gene encodes CDR1 DFQATT and CDR2 SNEGSKA (reference sequence). The CDR3 runs 15 residues.

The genes are TRBV5-4 and TRBJ2-3; 8 bases line up with TRBD1. After removal of 4 bases from V and 3 bases from J, the junction contained 22 bases not matched to a gene. The CDR3 totals 20 residues. Germline V gene lookup returns CDR1 SGHNT and CDR2 YYREEE (reference sequence). The DNA for the CDR3 is TGTGCCAGCAGCCCAGGTCCCGGGACAGGTCCTGGGGTCCCTACAGATACGCAGTATTTT. It yields the protein CASSPGPGTGPGVPTDTQYF.

This clonotype was recorded a few times. The genes are TRBV3-1 and TRBJ2-6; no reliable D call. Looked up from germline, CDR1 is LGHDT and CDR2 is YNNKEL (reference sequence). V dropped 4 bases and J dropped 1 base, with 5 bases sitting between them. The CDR3 loop spans 14 amino acids. The CDR3 coding sequence is TGTGCCAGCAGCCTTATTTCTGGGGCCAACGTCCTGACTTTC. Its translation: CASSLISGANVLTF.

This clonotype showed up many times. This chain joins TRBV6-2 or TRBV6-3 and TRBJ2-5; D is possibly TRBD1 (6 bases). The CDR3 has 17 residues. The ends were cut back, 0 bases at V and 0 bases at J, with 14 bases in the middle. The V gene's germline CDR1 is MNHEY and CDR2 SVGEGT. CDR3 region: CASSYSRQQGDQETQYF. The CDR3 coding sequence is TGTGCCAGCAGTTACTCGAGACAACAGGGCGACCAAGAGACCCAGTACTTC.

This clonotype was counted many times. The CDR3 DNA follows: TGTGCCAGCTCACCACTAGCGGGGGGTGACAATGAGCAGTTCTTC. As protein: CASSPLAGGDNEQFF. The chain uses TRBV18 and TRBJ2-1, with TRBD2 matching over 10 bases. CDR3 length equals 15 residues. The V gene's germline CDR1 is KGHSH and CDR2 LQKENI. V gave up 1 base and J gave up 5 bases; unmatched junction bases: 2.

This clonotype was observed many times. The chain couples TRBV7-9 to TRBJ1-4; D is undetermined. Germline-derived CDR1 and CDR2 are SEHNR and FQNEAQ (reference sequence). Between the trimmed V and J ends, which lost 1 base and 3 bases, there was a span of 6 bases. There are 14 residues in the CDR3. The CDR3 DNA reads as TGTGCCAGCAGCTTAGTGGCTCCTAATGAAAAACTGTTTTTT. It yields the protein CASSLVAPNEKLFF.

This clonotype occurred many times. The V call is TRBV2, the J call TRBJ2-7; tentative D call: TRBD2 (6 bases). The CDR3 is made up of 15 amino acids. V dropped 7 bases and J dropped 2 bases, with 18 bases sitting between them. The germline V gene has CDR1 SNHLY and CDR2 FYNNEI. CDR3 residues: CASTQVGGLTYEQYF. Here the CDR3 DNA reads TGTGCCAGCACCCAGGTCGGGGGTTTGACCTACGAGCAGTACTTC.

By share of the sample, this clonotype is medium-sized. The chain combines TRBV7-9 with TRBJ1-5; D is possibly TRBD1 (6 bases). In germline, CDR1 is SEHNR, CDR2 FQNEAQ (reference sequence). This CDR3 contains 14 residues. V shed 2 bases and J shed 5 bases, with 10 bases lying between them. The CDR3 spells CASSLPGGHQPQHF. The CDR3 bases are TGTGCCAGCAGCTTACCCGGGGGCCATCAGCCCCAGCATTTT.

This clonotype was observed many times. The chain is built from TRBV4-3 and TRBJ2-3, with 7 positions matching TRBD2. The CDR3 contains 16 residues. The J segment lost 4 bases and the V segment lost 0 bases, leaving 7 bases of the junction unmatched. CDR1 is LGHNA and CDR2 is YSLEER in the germline V gene. This CDR3 is CASSQEVQGGADTQYF. Written as DNA, the CDR3 is TGCGCCAGCAGCCAAGAGGTCCAGGGAGGGGCAGATACGCAGTATTTT.

Note on this clonotype: One end of the junction varies from germline; a read error may be responsible. This sequence joins TRBV5-1 and TRBJ1-1, with 10 nucleotides matching TRBD1. The CDR3 runs to 18 residues. CDR1 is SGHRS and CDR2 is YFSETQ in the germline V gene. CDR3 nucleotides: TGCGTCAGCAGCTTGCTCCGACAGGGGGCCCTTACGAACACTGAAGCTTTCTTT. Its protein is CVSSLLRQGALTNTEAFF. Full variable domain (remainder filled in from reference TRBV5-1 and TRBJ1-1): KAGVTQTPRYLIKTRGQQVTLSCSPISGHRSVSWYQQTPGQGLQFLFEYFSETQRNKGNFPGRFSGRQFSNSRSEMNVSTLELGDSALYLCVSSLLRQGALTNTEAFFGQGTRLTVV.

This clonotype was seen ten or more times. The gene calls are TRBV5-1 and TRBJ2-5; 7 nucleotides line up with TRBD1. The CDR3 covers 16 residues. Trimming removed 0 bases from V and 2 bases from J; junction bases left unmatched: 7. Germline CDR1 SGHRS, CDR2 YFSETQ. The CDR3 DNA reads as TGCGCCAGCAGCTTGGCCGGGACAGCCGGACAAGAGACCCAGTACTTC. Translated: CASSLAGTAGQETQYF.

The genes are TRBV5-4 and TRBJ2-3; 12 bases align to TRBD2. With 4 bases clipped from V and 1 base from J, the junction kept 19 bases outside the gene matches. Germline V CDR1 and CDR2: SGHNT, YYREEE (reference sequence). This CDR3 has 21 amino acids. CDR3 in DNA: TGTGCCAGCAGCGGAGAGCGAGAACTGGGACTAGCGGGCGTCGGCACAGATACGCAGTATTTT. This gives the protein CASSGERELGLAGVGTDTQYF.

This clonotype appeared many times. The J gene is TRBJ2-4, the V gene TRBV27; TRBD1 is a possible D gene (6 bases). Germline CDR1 reads MNHEY; CDR2 reads SMNVEV (reference sequence). The V end was cut by 5 bases, the J end by 0 bases, with 20 bases between. CDR3 length: 18 amino acids. CDR3: CASSPLQGRGLAKNIQYF. CDR3 DNA: TGTGCCAGCAGTCCCCTACAGGGCAGAGGACTAGCCAAAAACATTCAGTACTTC.

This clonotype was observed at least ten times. CDR3 in DNA: TGTGCCAGCAGAAGACGAGAATACAATGAGCAGTTCTTC. This encodes CASRRREYNEQFF. The chain carries TRBV7-2 and TRBJ2-1; no clear D. Trimming removed 6 bases from V and 4 bases from J, with 10 bases in between. This CDR3 spans 13 amino acids. Germline V gene data show CDR1 as SGHTA and CDR2 as FQGNSA.

The table lists this clonotype with many counts. CDR3 nucleotides: TGCGCCAGCAGCCAAGTGATCTACCAAGAGACCCAGTACTTC. Its translation: CASSQVIYQETQYF. J is TRBJ2-5 and V is TRBV4-1; the D is unclear. The CDR3 consists of 14 residues. Germline V gene sequence: CDR1 MGHRA, CDR2 YSYEKL. V was cut by 1 base and J by 0 bases, with 6 bases left in between.

Many counts were recorded for this clonotype. The V call is TRBV12-3 or TRBV12-4, the J call TRBJ2-6; no reliable D call. Trimming stripped 0 bases from V and 0 bases from J, with 3 bases between. The CDR3 length is 15 residues. This CDR3 is CASSLAPSGANVLTF. In DNA form, the CDR3 reads TGTGCCAGCAGTTTAGCTCCCTCTGGGGCCAACGTCCTGACTTTC.

In its sample, this clonotype is medium-sized. The chain joins TRBV12-3 or TRBV12-4 to TRBJ2-7; 8 bases line up with TRBD2. J gave up 7 bases and V 2 bases, and 7 bases lay outside the gene matches. CDR3 length equals 14 residues. The CDR3 reads CASSLHGGAWEQYF. CDR3 DNA: TGTGCCAGCAGTTTACACGGGGGGGCTTGGGAGCAGTACTTC.

This clonotype was detected ten times or more. The CDR3, as DNA: TGTGCCAGCAGCCCAGGGGCACTCGTCCAGATTTTCTTT. This sequence encodes CASSPGALVQIFF. The genes are TRBV3-1 and TRBJ1-1; TRBD1 is a possible D gene (6 bases). Looked up from germline, CDR1 is LGHDT and CDR2 is YNNKEL (reference sequence). The CDR3 totals 13 residues. Trimming removed 4 bases at V and 13 bases at J, with 19 bases between.

In its sample, this clonotype was seen many times. The chain carries TRBV29-1 and TRBJ2-3; 9 positions agree with TRBD2. Germline CDR1 and CDR2: SQVTM and ANQGSEA. The CDR3 covers 14 residues. J was trimmed by 6 bases and V by 5 bases; bases with no gene match: 9. CDR3 DNA sequence: TGCAGCGTTCGGGCCGTAGCGGGAGAGGATACGCAGTATTTT. Residues: CSVRAVAGEDTQYF.

This clonotype was found a few times. The CDR3 nucleotides read TGTGCCTGGAGTCGTCGTTTACGAGAGACCCAGTACTTC. This gives the protein CAWSRRLRETQYF. The chain couples TRBV30 to TRBJ2-5; D gene ambiguous. Germline V lookup: CDR1 GTSNPN, CDR2 SVGIG (reference sequence). The CDR3 is made up of 13 amino acids. V lost 2 bases and J lost 4, with 11 bases in between.

This clonotype was recorded at least ten times. The chain recombines TRBV12-3 or TRBV12-4 with TRBJ1-6; tentatively, D is TRBD1 (5 bases). This CDR3 contains 14 residues. Trimming shortened V by 5 bases and J by 10 bases, and 15 bases separated the two germline ends. The CDR3 sequence is CASSTGWGGSPLHF. Written as DNA, the CDR3 is TGTGCCAGCAGTACCGGTTGGGGCGGGTCACCCCTCCACTTT.

In this sample, this clonotype turned up many times. V and J are TRBV4-1 and TRBJ2-3, with 16 bases that match TRBD2. The CDR3 totals 16 residues. V lost 4 bases and J lost 8; bases outside the gene matches: 6. Germline V lookup: CDR1 MGHRA, CDR2 YSYEKL. Here the CDR3 reads CASSPGTSGGAGTQYF. In DNA, the CDR3 is TGCGCCAGCAGCCCGGGGACTAGCGGGGGGGCTGGTACGCAGTATTTT.